This T cell receptor (beta chain) emerged from a study of blood T cell repertoires in COVID-19. Study in general: Some COVID-19 samples were acute and others convalescent; all came from the United States, Italy and Spain. T cells, B-cell-depleted T cells, or PBMCs supplied cDNA or gDNA.

Profiling relied on immunoSEQ multiplex PCR, and the TCRdb table lists in-frame clones only, not all of them. The table shows 240,000 or so clones, with more than 70% occurring only once. The material sequenced was peripheral blood. The source of this sequence is a man older than 75 with acute or convalescent COVID-19.

The CDR3 bases are TGTGCCAGCAGCGGGGGGGGCTACCCCCTAGGGGCCAAAAACATTCAGTACTTC. Amino acids: CASSGGGYPLGAKNIQYF. J is TRBJ2-4 and V is TRBV25-1, with 8 bases fitting TRBD2. V lost 6 bases to trimming and J lost 1 base; unmatched junction nucleotides: 14. The CDR3 loop spans 18 amino acids. Germline CDR1 and CDR2: MGHDK and SYGVNS.